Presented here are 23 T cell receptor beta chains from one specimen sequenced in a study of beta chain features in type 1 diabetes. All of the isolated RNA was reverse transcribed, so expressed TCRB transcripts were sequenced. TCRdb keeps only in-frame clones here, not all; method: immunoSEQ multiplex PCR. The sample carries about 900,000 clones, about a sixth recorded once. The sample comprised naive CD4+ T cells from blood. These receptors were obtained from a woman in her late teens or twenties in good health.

The CDR3 DNA reads TGTGCCAGCAGCTTAGCAGCGGGAGGGCCGGGAGAGACCCAGTACTTC. Its protein product is CASSLAAGGPGETQYF. V gene TRBV7-9 combines with J gene TRBJ2-5; 10 bases line up with TRBD2. The CDR3 length is 16 residues. CDR1 is SEHNR and CDR2 is FQNEAQ in the germline V gene (reference sequence). V dropped 0 bases and J dropped 4; count of bases not matched to a gene: 5.

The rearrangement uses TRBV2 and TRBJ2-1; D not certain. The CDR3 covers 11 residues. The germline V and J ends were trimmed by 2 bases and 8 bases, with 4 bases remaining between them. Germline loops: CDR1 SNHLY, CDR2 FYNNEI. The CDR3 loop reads CASSEWYEQFF. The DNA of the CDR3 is TGTGCCAGCAGTGAATGGTATGAGCAGTTCTTC.

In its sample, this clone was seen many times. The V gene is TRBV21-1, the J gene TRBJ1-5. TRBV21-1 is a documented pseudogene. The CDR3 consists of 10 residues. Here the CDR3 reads CASSKCIQHF. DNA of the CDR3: TGTGCCAGCAGCAAATGTATCCAGCATTTT.

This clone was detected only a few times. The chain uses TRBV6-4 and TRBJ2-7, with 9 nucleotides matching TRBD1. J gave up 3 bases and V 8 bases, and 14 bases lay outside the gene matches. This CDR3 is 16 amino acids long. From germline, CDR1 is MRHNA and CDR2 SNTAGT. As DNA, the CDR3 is TGTGCCAGCTGGAATTACCGGGACAGGGACTACTACGAGCAGTACTTC. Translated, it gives CASWNYRDRDYYEQYF.

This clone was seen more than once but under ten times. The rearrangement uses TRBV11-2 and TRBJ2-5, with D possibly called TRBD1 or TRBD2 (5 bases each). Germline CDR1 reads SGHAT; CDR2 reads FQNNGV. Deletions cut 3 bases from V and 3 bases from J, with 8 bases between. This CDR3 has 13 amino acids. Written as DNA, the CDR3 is TGTGCCAGCAGCTTCGGGACGGAAGAGACCCAGTACTTC. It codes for CASSFGTEETQYF.

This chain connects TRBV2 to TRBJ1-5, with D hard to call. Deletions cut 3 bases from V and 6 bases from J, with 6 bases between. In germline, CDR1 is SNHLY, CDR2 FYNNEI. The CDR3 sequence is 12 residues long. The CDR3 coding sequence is TGTGCCAGCAGTGACGATAGTCAGCCCCAGCATTTT. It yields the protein CASSDDSQPQHF.

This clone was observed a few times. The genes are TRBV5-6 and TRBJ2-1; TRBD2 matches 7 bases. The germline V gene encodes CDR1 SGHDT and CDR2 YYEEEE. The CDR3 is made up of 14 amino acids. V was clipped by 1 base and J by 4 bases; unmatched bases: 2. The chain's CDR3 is CASSLTGGYNEQFF. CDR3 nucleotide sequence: TGTGCCAGCAGCTTGACGGGAGGTTACAATGAGCAGTTCTTC. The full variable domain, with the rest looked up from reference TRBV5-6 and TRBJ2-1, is DAGVTQSPTHLIKTRGQQVTLRCSPKSGHDTVSWYQQALGQGPQFIFQYYEEEERQRGNFPDRFSGHQFPNYSSELNVNALLLGDSALYLCASSLTGGYNEQFFGPGTRLTVL.

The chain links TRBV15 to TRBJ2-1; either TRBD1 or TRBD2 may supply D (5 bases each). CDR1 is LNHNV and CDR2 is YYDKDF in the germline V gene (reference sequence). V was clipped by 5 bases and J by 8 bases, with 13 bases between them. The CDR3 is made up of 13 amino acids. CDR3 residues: CATSGELGDEQFF. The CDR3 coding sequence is TGTGCCACCAGCGGGGAACTAGGGGATGAGCAGTTCTTC.

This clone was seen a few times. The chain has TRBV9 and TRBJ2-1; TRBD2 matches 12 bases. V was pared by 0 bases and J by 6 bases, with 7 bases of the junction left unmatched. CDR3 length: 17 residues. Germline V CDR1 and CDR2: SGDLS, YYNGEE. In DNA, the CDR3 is TGTGCCAGCAGCGTAGCAGCTAGCGGGAGGGCCTTCAATGAGCAGTTCTTC. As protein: CASSVAASGRAFNEQFF.

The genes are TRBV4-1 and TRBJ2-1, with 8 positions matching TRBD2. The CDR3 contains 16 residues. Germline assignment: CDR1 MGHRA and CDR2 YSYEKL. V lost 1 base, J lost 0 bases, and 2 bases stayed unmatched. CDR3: CASSQGLAGSYNEQFF. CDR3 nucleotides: TGCGCCAGCAGCCAAGGGCTAGCGGGCTCCTACAATGAGCAGTTCTTC.

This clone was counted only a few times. This CDR3 reads CASSLWLAGPRTDTQYF. CDR3 in DNA: TGTGCCAGCAGCTTGTGGCTAGCGGGACCCCGCACAGATACGCAGTATTTT. This chain joins TRBV11-1 and TRBJ2-3; 9 nucleotides agree with TRBD2. V gave up 3 bases and J gave up 1 base; unmatched junction bases: 8. The germline gives CDR1 SGHAT, CDR2 FQDESV (reference sequence). The CDR3 consists of 17 residues.

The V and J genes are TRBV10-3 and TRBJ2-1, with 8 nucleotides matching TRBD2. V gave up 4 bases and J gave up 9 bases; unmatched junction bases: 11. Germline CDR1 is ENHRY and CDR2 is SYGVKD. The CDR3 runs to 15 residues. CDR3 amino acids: CAISGSGTATGEQFF. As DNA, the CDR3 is TGTGCCATCAGTGGTAGCGGGACTGCTACTGGTGAGCAGTTCTTC.

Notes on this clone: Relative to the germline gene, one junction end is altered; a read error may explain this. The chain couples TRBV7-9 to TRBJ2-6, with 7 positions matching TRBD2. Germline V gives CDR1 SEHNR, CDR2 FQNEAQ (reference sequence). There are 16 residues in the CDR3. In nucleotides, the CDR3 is TGTGCCAGCAGCCTAGCGGCGCACTCTGGGGCCAACGTCCTGACTTTC. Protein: CASSLAAHSGANVLTF.

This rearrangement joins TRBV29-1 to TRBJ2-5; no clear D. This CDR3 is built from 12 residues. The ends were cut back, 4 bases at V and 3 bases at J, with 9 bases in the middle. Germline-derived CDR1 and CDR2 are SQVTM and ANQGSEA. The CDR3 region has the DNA TGCAGCGTTGTTTGGGTTGAAGAGACCCAGTACTTC. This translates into CSVVWVEETQYF.

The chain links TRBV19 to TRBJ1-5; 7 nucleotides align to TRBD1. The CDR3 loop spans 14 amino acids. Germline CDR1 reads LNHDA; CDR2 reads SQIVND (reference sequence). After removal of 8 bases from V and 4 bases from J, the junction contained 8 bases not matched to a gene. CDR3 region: CASCDRAVNQPQHF. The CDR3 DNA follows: TGTGCCAGTTGTGACAGGGCAGTAAATCAGCCCCAGCATTTT.

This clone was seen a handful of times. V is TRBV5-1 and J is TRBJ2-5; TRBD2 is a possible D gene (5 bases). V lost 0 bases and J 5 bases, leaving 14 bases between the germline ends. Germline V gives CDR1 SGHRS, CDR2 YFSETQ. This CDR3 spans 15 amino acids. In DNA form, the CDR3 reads TGCGCCAGCAGCTTGGGAATCTCCGGGATTGAGACCCAGTACTTC. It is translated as CASSLGISGIETQYF.

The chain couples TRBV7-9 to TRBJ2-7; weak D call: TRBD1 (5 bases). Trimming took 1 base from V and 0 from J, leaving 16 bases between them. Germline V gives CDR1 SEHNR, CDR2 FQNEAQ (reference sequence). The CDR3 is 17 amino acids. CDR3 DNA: TGTGCCAGCAGCTTAGTTCCTTATCGGCAGGGCTCCTACGAGCAGTACTTC. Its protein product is CASSLVPYRQGSYEQYF.

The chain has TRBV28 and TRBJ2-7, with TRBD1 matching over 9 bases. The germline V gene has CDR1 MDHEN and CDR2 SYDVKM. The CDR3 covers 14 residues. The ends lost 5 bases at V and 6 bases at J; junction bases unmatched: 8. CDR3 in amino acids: CASSVQGALTEQYF. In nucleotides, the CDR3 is TGTGCCAGCAGTGTACAGGGGGCCCTAACCGAGCAGTACTTC.

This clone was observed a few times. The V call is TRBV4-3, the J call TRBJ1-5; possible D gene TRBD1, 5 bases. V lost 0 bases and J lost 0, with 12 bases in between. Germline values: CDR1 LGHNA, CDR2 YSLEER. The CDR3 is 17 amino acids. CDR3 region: CASSQEGPGYSNQPQHF. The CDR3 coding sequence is TGCGCCAGCAGCCAAGAGGGGCCAGGGTATAGCAATCAGCCCCAGCATTTT.

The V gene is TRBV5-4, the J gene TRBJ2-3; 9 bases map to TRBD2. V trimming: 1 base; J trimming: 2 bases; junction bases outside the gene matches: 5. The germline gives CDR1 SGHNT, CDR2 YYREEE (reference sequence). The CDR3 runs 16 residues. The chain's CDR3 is CASSLKAGGPTDTQYF. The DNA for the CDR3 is TGTGCCAGCAGCTTGAAGGCGGGAGGGCCCACAGATACGCAGTATTTT. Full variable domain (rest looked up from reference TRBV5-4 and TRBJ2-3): ETGVTQSPTHLIKTRGQQVTLRCSSQSGHNTVSWYQQALGQGPQFIFQYYREEENGRGNFPPRFSGLQFPNYSSELNVNALELDDSALYLCASSLKAGGPTDTQYFGPGTRLTVL.

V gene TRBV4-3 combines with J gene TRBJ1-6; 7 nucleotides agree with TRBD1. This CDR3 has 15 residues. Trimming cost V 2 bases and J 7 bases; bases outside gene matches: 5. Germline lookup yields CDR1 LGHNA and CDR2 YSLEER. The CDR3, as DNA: TGCGCCAGCAGCCAAACCGGGACAGAGAATTCACCCCTCCACTTT. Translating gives CASSQTGTENSPLHF.

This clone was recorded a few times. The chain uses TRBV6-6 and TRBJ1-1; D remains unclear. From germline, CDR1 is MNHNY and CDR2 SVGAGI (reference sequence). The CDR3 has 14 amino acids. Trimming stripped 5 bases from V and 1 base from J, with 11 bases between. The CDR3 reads CASSGHGENTEAFF. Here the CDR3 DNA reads TGTGCCAGCAGTGGCCACGGGGAGAACACTGAAGCTTTCTTT.

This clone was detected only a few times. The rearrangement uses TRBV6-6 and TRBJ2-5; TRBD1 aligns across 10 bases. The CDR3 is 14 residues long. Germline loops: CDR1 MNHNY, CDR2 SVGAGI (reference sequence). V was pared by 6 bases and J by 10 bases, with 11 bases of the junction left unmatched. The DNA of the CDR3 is TGTGCCAGCAGAAACCGGGACAGGGGATCACACCAGTACTTC. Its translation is CASRNRDRGSHQYF.